What follows describes a single T cell receptor (beta chain). The data derive from a study of cytomegalovirus exposure and HLA in healthy donors. PCR involved 60 Vbeta and 13 Jbeta primers. Methods used by the authors: Later work found around 85 million unique TCR beta chains, with about 10 million shared. Repertoires were generated with immunoSEQ multiplex PCR, while TCRdb's copy carries only in-frame clones and drops some. From that table come the V and J calls and clone size; the DNA was used to work out D and trimming. The repertoire consists of about 150,000 clones, with 74% occurring once and the leading ten covering under 2.5%. The germline gives CDR1 SGHAT, CDR2 FQNNGV. Unmatched junction bases numbered 11, after V lost 4 bases and J lost 1 base. CDR3 length: 17 amino acids.

The sequenced sample consisted of PBMCs. The rearrangement uses TRBV11-2 and TRBJ2-5; 8 bases match TRBD2. This clonotype was obtained from a man aged 25-45 years in good health and CMV-seronegative. CDR3 residues: CASSSLTGGGSQETQYF. The DNA of the CDR3 is TGTGCCAGCAGCTCCCTAACCGGGGGGGGATCCCAAGAGACCCAGTACTTC.